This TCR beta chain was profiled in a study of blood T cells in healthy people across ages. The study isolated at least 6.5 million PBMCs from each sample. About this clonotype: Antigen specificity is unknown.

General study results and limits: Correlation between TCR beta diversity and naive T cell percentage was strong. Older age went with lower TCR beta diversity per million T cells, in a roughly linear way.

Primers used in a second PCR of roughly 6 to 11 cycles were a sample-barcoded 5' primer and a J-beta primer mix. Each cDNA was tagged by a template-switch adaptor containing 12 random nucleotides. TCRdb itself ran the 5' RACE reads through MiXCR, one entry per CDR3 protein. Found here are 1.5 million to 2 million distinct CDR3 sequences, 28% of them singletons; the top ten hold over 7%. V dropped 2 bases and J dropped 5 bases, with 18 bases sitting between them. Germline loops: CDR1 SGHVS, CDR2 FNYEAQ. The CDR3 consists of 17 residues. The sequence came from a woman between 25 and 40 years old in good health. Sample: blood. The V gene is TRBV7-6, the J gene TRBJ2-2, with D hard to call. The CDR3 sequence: CASSLNPETLGTGELFF. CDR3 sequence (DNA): TGTGCCAGCAGCTTAAACCCGGAAACCTTAGGGACCGGGGAGCTGTTTTTT. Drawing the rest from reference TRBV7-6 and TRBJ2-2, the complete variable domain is GAGVSQSPRYKVTKRGQDVALRCDPISGHVSLYWYRQALGQGPEFLTYFNYEAQQDKSGLPNDRFSAERPEGSISTLTIQRTEQRDSAMYRCASSLNPETLGTGELFFGEGSRLTVL.